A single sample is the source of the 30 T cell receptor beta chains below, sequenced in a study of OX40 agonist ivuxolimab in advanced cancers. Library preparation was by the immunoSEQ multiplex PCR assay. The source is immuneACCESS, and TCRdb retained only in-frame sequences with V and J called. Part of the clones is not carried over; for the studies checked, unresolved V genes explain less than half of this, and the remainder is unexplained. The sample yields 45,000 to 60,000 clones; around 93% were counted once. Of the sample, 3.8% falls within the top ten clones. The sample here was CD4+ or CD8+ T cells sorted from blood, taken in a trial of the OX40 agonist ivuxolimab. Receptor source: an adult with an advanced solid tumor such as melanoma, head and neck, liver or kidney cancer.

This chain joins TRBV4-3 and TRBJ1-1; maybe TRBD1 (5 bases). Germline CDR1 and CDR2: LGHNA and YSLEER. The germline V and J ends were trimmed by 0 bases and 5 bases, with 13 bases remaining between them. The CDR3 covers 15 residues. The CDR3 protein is CASSQDENPGTEAFF. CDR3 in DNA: TGCGCCAGCAGCCAAGATGAGAACCCAGGGACTGAAGCTTTCTTT.

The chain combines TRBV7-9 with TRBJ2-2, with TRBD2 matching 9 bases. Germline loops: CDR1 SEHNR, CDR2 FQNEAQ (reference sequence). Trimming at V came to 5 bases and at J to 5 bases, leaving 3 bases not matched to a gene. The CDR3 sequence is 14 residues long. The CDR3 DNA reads TGTGCCAGCAGCAAGGGACTAGCAACCGGGGAGCTGTTTTTT. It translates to CASSKGLATGELFF.

The chain's CDR3 is CASSSFPVSGANVLTF. CDR3 in DNA: TGTGCCAGCAGCTCCTTTCCGGTCTCTGGGGCCAACGTCCTGACTTTC. V and J are TRBV11-2 and TRBJ2-6; no clear D gene. V shed 4 bases and J shed 0 bases, with 10 bases lying between them. This CDR3 is 16 amino acids long. Germline CDR1 and CDR2: SGHAT and FQNNGV. Filled out from reference TRBV11-2 and TRBJ2-6, the complete variable domain reads EAGVAQSPRYKIIEKRQSVAFWCNPISGHATLYWYQQILGQGPKLLIQFQNNGVVDDSQLPKDRFSAERLKGVDSTLKIQPAKLEDSAVYLCASSSFPVSGANVLTFGAGSRLTVL.

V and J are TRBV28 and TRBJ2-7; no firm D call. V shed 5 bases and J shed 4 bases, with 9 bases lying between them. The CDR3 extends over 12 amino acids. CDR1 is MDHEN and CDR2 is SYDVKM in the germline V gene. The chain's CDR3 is CASSQVGYEQYF. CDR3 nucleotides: TGTGCCAGCAGTCAGGTGGGGTACGAGCAGTACTTC.

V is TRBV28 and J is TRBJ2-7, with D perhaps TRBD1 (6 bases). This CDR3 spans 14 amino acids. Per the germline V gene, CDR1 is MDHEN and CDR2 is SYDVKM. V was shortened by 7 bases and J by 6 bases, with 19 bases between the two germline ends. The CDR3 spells CASTGAEGTPEQYF. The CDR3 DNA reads TGTGCCAGCACCGGGGCCGAAGGGACACCCGAGCAGTACTTC.

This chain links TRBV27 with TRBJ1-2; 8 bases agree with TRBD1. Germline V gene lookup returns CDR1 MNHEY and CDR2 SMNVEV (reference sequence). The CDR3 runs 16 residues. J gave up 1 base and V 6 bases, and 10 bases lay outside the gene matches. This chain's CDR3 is CASSSREDRVNYGYTF. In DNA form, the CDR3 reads TGTGCCAGCAGCTCCAGAGAGGACAGGGTTAACTATGGCTACACCTTC.

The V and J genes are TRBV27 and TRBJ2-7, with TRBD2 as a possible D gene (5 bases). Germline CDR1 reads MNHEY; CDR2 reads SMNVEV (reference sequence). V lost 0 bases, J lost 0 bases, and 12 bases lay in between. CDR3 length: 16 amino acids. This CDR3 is CASSLSISVSSYEQYF. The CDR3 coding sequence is TGTGCCAGCAGTTTATCAATTAGCGTGAGCTCCTACGAGCAGTACTTC.

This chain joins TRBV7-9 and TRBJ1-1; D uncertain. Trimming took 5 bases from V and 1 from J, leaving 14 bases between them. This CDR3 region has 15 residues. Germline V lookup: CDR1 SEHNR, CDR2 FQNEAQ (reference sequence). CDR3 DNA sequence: TGTGCCAGCAGCCCCGTGGATAGAGGGAACACTGAAGCTTTCTTT. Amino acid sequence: CASSPVDRGNTEAFF.

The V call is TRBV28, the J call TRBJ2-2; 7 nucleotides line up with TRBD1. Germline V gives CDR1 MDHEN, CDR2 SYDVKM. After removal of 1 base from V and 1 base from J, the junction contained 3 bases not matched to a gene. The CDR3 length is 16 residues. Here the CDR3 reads CASSLSRTGNTGELFF. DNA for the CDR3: TGTGCCAGCAGTTTATCTAGGACAGGGAACACCGGGGAGCTGTTTTTT.

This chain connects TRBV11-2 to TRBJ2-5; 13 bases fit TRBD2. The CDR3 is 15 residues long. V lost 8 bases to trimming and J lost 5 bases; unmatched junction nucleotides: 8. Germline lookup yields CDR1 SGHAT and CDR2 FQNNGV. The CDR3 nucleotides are TGTGCCAGCGAATCCGGGACTAGCGGGATTGAGACCCAGTACTTC. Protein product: CASESGTSGIETQYF.

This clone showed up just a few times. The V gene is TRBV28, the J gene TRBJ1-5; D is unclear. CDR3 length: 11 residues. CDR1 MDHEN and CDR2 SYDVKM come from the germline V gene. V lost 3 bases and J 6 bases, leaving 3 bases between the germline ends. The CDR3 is CASSFGQPQHF. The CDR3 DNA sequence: TGTGCCAGCAGTTTCGGTCAGCCCCAGCATTTT.

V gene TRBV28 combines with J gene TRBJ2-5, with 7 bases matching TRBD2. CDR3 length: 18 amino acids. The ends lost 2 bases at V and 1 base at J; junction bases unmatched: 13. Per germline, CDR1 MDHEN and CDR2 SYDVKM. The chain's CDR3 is CASSLGWGGQGRQETQYF. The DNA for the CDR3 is TGTGCCAGCAGTTTAGGTTGGGGGGGTCAGGGCCGCCAAGAGACCCAGTACTTC.

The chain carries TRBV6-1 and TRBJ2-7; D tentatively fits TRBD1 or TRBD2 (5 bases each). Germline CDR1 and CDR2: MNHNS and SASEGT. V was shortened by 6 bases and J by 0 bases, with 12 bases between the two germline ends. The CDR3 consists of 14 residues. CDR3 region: CASRGPGTSYEQYF. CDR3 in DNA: TGTGCCAGCAGAGGACCCGGGACCTCCTACGAGCAGTACTTC.

This chain's CDR3 is CSVRNRGGVTEAFF. The DNA of the CDR3 is TGCAGCGTACGAAACAGGGGTGGAGTCACTGAAGCTTTCTTT. The chain carries TRBV29-1 and TRBJ1-1; 7 bases are shared with TRBD1. V was pared by 6 bases and J by 4 bases, with 11 bases of the junction left unmatched. Per the germline V gene, CDR1 is SQVTM and CDR2 is ANQGSEA. CDR3 length equals 14 residues.

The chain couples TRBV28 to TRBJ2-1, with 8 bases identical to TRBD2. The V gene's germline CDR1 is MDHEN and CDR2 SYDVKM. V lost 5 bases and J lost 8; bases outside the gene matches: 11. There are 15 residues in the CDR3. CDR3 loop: CASSPPSGGFDEQFF. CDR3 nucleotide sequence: TGTGCCAGCAGTCCACCCTCGGGAGGGTTCGATGAGCAGTTCTTC.

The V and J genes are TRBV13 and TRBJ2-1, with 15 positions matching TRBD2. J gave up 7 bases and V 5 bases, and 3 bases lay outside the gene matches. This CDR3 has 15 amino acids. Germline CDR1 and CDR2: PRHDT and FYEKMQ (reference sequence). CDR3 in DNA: TGTGCCAGCAGCCCCGGGACTAGCGGGAGGAATGAGCAGTTCTTC. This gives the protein CASSPGTSGRNEQFF.

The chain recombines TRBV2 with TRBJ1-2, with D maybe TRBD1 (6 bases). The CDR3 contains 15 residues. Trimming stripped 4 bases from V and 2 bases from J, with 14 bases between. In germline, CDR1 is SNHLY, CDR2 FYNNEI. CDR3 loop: CASSVLTGHNYGYTF. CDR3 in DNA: TGTGCCAGCAGTGTGTTAACAGGGCACAACTATGGCTACACCTTC.

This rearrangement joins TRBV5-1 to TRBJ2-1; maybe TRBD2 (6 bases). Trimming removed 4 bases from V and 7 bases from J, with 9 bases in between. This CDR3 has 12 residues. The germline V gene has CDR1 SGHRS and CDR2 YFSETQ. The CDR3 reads CASSLTRNEQFF. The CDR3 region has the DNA TGCGCCAGCAGCCTGACTAGAAATGAGCAGTTCTTC.

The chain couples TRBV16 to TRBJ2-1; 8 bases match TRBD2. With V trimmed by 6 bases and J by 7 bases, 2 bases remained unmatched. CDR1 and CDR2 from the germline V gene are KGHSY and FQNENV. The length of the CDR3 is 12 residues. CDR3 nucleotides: TGTGCCAGCAGACTAGCGGAGAATGAGCAGTTCTTC. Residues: CASRLAENEQFF.

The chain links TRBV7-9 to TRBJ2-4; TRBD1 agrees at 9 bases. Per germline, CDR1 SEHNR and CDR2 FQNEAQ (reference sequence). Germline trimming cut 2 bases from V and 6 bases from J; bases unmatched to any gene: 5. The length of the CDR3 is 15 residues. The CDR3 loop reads CASSLYTQGANIQYF. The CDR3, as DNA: TGTGCCAGCAGCTTATATACACAGGGGGCAAACATTCAGTACTTC.

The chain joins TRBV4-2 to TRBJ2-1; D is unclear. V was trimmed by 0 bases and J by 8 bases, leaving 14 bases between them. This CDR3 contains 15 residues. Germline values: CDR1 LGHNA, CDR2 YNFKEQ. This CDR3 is CASSQDQSDSDEQFF. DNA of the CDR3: TGTGCCAGCAGCCAAGATCAGTCGGATTCCGATGAGCAGTTCTTC.

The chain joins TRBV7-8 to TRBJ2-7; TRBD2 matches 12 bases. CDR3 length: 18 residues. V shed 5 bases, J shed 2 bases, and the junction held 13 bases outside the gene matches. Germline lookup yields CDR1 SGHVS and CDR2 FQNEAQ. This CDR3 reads CASSPILAGGRSPYEQYF. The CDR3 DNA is TGTGCCAGCAGCCCCATACTAGCGGGAGGACGATCCCCCTACGAGCAGTACTTC.

The CDR3 DNA sequence: TGTGCCAGCAGCCCTCCGGGACAGCTACAAGAGACCCAGTACTTC. Its translation is CASSPPGQLQETQYF. J is TRBJ2-5 and V is TRBV7-9, with 7 bases aligning to TRBD1. V was clipped by 5 bases and J by 2 bases; unmatched bases: 8. The CDR3 has 15 amino acids. Germline V gene data show CDR1 as SEHNR and CDR2 as FQNEAQ (reference sequence).

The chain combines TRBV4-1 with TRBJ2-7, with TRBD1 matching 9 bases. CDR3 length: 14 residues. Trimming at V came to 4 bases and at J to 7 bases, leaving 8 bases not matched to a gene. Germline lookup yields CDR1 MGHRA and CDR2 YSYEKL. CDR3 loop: CASSPRQGDGEQYF. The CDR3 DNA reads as TGCGCCAGCAGCCCACGACAGGGGGATGGGGAGCAGTACTTC.

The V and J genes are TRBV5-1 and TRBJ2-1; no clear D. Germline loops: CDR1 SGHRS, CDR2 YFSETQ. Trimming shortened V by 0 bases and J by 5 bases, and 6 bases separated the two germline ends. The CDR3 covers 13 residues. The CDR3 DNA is TGCGCCAGCAGCTTGGTTAGTAACAATGAGCAGTTCTTC. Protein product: CASSLVSNNEQFF.

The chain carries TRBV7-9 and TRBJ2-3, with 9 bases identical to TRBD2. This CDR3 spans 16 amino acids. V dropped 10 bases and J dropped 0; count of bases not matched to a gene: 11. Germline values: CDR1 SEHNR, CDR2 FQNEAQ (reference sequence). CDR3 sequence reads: CAISTVAGASTDTQYF. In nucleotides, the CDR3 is TGTGCCATCTCGACCGTAGCGGGAGCCAGCACAGATACGCAGTATTTT.

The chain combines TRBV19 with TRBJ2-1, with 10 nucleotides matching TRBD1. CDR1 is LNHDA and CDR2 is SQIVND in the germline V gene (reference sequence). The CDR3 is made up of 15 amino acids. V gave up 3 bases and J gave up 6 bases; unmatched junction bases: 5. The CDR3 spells CASSIGDRGSNEQFF. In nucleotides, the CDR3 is TGTGCCAGTAGTATTGGGGACAGGGGAAGCAATGAGCAGTTCTTC.

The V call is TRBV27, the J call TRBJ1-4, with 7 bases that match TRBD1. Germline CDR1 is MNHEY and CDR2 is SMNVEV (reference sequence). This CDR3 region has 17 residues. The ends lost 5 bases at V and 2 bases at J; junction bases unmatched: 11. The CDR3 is CASSPRTGRRTNEKLFF. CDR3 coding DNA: TGTGCCAGCAGTCCCCGGACAGGCCGGAGGACTAATGAAAAACTGTTTTTT. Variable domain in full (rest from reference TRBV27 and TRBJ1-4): EAQVTQNPRYLITVTGKKLTVTCSQNMNHEYMSWYRQDPGLGLRQIYYSMNVEVTDKGDVPEGYKVSRKEKRNFPLILESPSPNQTSLYFCASSPRTGRRTNEKLFFGSGTQLSVL.

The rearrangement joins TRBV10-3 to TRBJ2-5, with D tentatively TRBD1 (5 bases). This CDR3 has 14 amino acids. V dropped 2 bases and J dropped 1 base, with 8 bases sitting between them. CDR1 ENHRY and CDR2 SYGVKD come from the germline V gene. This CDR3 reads CAISERQGQETQYF. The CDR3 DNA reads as TGTGCCATCAGTGAGAGGCAGGGCCAAGAGACCCAGTACTTC.

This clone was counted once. For the CDR3, the DNA is TGTGCCAGCAGCTTAGGGGCTAGCGGGAGTAGGACAGATACGCAGTATTTT. Its protein is CASSLGASGSRTDTQYF. The genes are TRBV7-8 and TRBJ2-3, with 10 bases that match TRBD2. This CDR3 spans 17 amino acids. Germline-derived CDR1 and CDR2 are SGHVS and FQNEAQ. V dropped 1 base and J dropped 3; count of bases not matched to a gene: 7.